The present entry profiles one TCR beta chain with its context. The data belong to a study of shared clonotypes between healthy human individuals. Naive CD8 cells were CD45RO-negative, positively selected for CCR7, excluding terminally differentiated effector memory CD45RA+ cells. Only Caucasian adults living in Nashville, Tennessee made up the donor group. The authors split each subset's genomic DNA evenly across several immunoSEQ plates. Per the study methods: ImmunoSEQ gave junction-only sequences without quality scores, so filtering differed. Repertoires were generated with immunoSEQ multiplex PCR, while TCRdb's copy carries only in-frame clones and drops some. V, J and clone size derive from that table, while D and trimming were established from the DNA sequence. Counted here are millions of clones, 90% to 95% occurring once; the ten biggest clones make up 1.5% to 2%. Germline V gene sequence: CDR1 SGHAT, CDR2 FQNNGV. This CDR3 contains 14 residues. V gave up 1 base and J gave up 5 bases; unmatched junction bases: 2.

The chain links TRBV11-2 to TRBJ1-2; 9 nucleotides line up with TRBD1. Sample: naive CD8+ T cells from PBMCs. The origin of this receptor is a man younger than 35 in good health. Some clones in this sample may be carry-over from other donors' samples. CDR3 in amino acids: CASSLAGTGYGYTF. Here the CDR3 DNA reads TGTGCCAGCAGCTTAGCAGGGACAGGGTATGGCTACACCTTC.